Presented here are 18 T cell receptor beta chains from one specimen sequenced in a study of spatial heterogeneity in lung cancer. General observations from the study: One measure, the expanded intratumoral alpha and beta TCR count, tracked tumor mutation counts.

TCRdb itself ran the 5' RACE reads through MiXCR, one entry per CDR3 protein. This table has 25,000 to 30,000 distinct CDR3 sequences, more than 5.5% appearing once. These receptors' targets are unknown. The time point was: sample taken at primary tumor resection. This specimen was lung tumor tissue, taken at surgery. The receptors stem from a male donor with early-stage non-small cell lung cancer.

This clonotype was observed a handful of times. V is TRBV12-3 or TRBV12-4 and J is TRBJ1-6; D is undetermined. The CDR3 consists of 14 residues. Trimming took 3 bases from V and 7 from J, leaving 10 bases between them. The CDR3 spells CASSFQAGNSPLHF. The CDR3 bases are TGTGCCAGCAGTTTCCAGGCCGGGAATTCACCCCTCCACTTT.

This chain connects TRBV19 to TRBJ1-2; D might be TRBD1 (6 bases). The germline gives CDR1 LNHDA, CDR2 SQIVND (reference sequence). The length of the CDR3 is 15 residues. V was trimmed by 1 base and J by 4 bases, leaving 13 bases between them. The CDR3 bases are TGTGCCAGTAGTATAGGAGTGGGACACCGCTATGGCTACACCTTC. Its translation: CASSIGVGHRYGYTF.

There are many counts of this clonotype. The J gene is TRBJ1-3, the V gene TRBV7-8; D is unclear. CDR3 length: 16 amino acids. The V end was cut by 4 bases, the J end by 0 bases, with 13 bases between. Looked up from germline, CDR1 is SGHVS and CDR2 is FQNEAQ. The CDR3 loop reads CASSSEGIGSGNTIYF. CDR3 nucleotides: TGTGCCAGCAGCTCGGAGGGTATTGGCTCTGGAAACACCATATATTTT.

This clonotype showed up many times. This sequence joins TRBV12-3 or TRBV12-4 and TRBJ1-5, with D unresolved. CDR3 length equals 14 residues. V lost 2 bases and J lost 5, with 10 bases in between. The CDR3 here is CASSLMGGDQPQHF. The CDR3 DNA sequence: TGTGCCAGCAGTTTAATGGGCGGGGATCAGCCCCAGCATTTT.

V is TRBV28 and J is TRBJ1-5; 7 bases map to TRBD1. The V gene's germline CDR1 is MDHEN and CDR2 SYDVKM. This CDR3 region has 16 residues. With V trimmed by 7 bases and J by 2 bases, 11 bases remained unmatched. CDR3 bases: TGTGCCAGCACCCGGGGAGGGGGCAGCGGCAATCAGCCCCAGCATTTT. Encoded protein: CASTRGGGSGNQPQHF.

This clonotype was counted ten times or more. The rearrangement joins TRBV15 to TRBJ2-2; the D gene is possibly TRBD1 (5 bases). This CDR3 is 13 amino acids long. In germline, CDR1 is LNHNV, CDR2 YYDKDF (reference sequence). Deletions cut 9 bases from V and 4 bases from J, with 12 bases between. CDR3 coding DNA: TGTGCCACTGGGGCGCGAAGCACCGGGGAGCTGTTTTTT. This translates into CATGARSTGELFF.

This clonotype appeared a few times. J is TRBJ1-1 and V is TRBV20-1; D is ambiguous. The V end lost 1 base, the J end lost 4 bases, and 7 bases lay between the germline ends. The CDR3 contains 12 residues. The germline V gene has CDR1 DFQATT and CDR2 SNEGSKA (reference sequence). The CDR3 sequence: CSARAGSTEAFF. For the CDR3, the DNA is TGCAGTGCTAGAGCCGGGAGCACTGAAGCTTTCTTT.

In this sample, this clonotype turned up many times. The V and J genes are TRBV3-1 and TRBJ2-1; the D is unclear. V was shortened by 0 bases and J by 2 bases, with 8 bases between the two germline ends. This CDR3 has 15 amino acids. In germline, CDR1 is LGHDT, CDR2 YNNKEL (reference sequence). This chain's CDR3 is CASSQDPSPYNEQFF. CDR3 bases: TGTGCCAGCAGCCAAGATCCCAGCCCCTACAATGAGCAGTTCTTC.

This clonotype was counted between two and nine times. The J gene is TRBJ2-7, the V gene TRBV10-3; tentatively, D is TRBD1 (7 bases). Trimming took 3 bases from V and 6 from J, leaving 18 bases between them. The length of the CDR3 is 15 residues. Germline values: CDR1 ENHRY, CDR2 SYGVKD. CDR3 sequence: CAISDPRQGGREQYF. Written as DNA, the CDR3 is TGTGCCATCAGTGACCCCCGACAGGGAGGTCGCGAGCAGTACTTC.

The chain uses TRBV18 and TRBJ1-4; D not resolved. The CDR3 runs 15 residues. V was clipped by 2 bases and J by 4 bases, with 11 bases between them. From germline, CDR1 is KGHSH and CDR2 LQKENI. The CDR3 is CASSPGRIFNEKLFF. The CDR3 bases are TGTGCCAGCTCACCAGGACGGATCTTTAATGAAAAACTGTTTTTT.

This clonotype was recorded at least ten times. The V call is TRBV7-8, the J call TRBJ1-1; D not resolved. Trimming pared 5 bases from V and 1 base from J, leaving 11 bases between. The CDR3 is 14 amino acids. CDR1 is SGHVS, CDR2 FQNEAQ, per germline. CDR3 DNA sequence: TGTGCCAGCAGCCCAATAACGAGGAACACTGAAGCTTTCTTT. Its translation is CASSPITRNTEAFF.

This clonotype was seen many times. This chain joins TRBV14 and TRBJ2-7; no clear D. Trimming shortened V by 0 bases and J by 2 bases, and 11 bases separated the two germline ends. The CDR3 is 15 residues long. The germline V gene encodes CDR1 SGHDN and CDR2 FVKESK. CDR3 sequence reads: CASSQDRLPAYEQYF. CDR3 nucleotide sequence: TGTGCCAGCAGCCAAGATCGACTGCCTGCCTACGAGCAGTACTTC.

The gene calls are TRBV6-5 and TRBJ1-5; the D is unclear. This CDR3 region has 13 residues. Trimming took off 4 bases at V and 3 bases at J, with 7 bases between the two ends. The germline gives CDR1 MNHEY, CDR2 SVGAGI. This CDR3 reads CASSSDHNQPQHF. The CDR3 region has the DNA TGTGCCAGCAGTTCGGACCACAATCAGCCCCAGCATTTT.

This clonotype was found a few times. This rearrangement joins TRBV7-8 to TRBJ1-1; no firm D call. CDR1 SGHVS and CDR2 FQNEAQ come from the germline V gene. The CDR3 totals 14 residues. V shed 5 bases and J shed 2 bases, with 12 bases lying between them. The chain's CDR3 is CASSPRTGNTEAFF. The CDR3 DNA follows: TGTGCCAGCAGCCCCCGGACGGGAAACACTGAAGCTTTCTTT.

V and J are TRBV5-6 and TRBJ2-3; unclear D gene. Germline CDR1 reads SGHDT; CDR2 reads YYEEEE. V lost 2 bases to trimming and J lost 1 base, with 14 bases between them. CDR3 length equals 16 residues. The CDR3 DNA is TGTGCCAGCAGCTTCTCCGGCTGGCCTGGCACAGATACGCAGTATTTT. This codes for CASSFSGWPGTDTQYF.

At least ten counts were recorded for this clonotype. CDR3 sequence reads: CASTSLAGGPYNEQFF. CDR3 nucleotide sequence: TGCGCCAGCACGTCCTTGGCGGGGGGCCCCTACAATGAGCAGTTCTTC. This chain connects TRBV10-2 to TRBJ2-1; 8 bases align to TRBD2. The length of the CDR3 is 16 residues. J was trimmed by 2 bases and V by 7 bases; bases with no gene match: 10. In germline, CDR1 is WSHSY, CDR2 SAAADI.

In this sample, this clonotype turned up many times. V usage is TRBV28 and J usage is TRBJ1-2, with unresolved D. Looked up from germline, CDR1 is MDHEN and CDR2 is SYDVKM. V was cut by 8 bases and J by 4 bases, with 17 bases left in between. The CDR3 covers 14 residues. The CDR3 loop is CASGEGVRGYGYTF. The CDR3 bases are TGTGCCAGCGGGGAGGGAGTCCGGGGCTATGGCTACACCTTC.

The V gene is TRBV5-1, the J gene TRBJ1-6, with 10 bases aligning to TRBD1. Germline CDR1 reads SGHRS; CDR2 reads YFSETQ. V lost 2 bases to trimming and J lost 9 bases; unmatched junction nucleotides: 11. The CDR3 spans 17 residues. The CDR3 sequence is CASSFGQGGSSISPLHF. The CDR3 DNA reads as TGCGCCAGCAGCTTTGGACAGGGGGGATCCAGCATTTCACCCCTCCACTTT.